This passage covers 16 T cell receptor beta chains from one sample sequenced in a study of cytomegalovirus exposure and HLA in healthy donors. PCR primers comprised 60 Vbeta and 13 Jbeta primers. Clones were read by immunoSEQ multiplex PCR, and TCRdb kept only the in-frame ones, dropping some. The table records roughly 140,000 clones, about three quarters of them present only once. Sequenced: PBMCs. Every receptor here comes from a man aged 35 to 55 in good health and CMV-seropositive.

The gene calls are TRBV10-2 and TRBJ1-5, with 8 bases aligning to TRBD1. The CDR3 sequence is 13 residues long. CDR1 is WSHSY, CDR2 SAAADI, per germline. The J segment lost 7 bases and the V segment lost 5 bases, leaving 4 bases of the junction unmatched. CDR3 amino acids: CASSSTGDQPQHF. The DNA of the CDR3 is TGCGCCAGCAGTTCGACAGGGGACCAGCCCCAGCATTTT.

The gene calls are TRBV11-2 and TRBJ2-5; 11 bases are shared with TRBD2. The V gene end was trimmed by 0 bases and the J gene end by 6 bases; junction bases not matched to a gene: 6. Germline CDR1 reads SGHAT; CDR2 reads FQNNGV. The CDR3 is made up of 16 amino acids. CDR3 DNA sequence: TGTGCCAGCAGCTTAGATATAGCGGGGGGGCAGAAGACCCAGTACTTC. Protein sequence: CASSLDIAGGQKTQYF.

The gene calls are TRBV29-1 and TRBJ1-2; D possibly corresponds to TRBD1 (5 bases). Germline CDR1 SQVTM, CDR2 ANQGSEA. This CDR3 comprises 15 residues. The V end lost 3 bases, the J end lost 0 bases, and 14 bases lay between the germline ends. DNA for the CDR3: TGCAGCGTTGAGGGGGAGGGAGAAGCTAACTATGGCTACACCTTC. Translated: CSVEGEGEANYGYTF.

This clone showed up just a few times. The gene calls are TRBV7-8 and TRBJ1-2; 9 bases are a match to TRBD1. V dropped 2 bases and J dropped 6; count of bases not matched to a gene: 16. This CDR3 is built from 18 residues. CDR1 is SGHVS and CDR2 is FQNEAQ in the germline V gene. In DNA, the CDR3 is TGTGCCAGCAGCTTATCGATATCCGGGACAGGGTCTTACCATGGCTACACCTTC. Its translation: CASSLSISGTGSYHGYTF.

V is TRBV5-6 and J is TRBJ2-3; D uncertain. Deletions cut 4 bases from V and 0 bases from J, with 12 bases between. This CDR3 region has 15 residues. The germline CDR1 and CDR2 sequences are SGHDT and YYEEEE. The CDR3 nucleotides read TGTGCCAGCAGCGGCGACTTGTCTAGCACAGATACGCAGTATTTT. This codes for CASSGDLSSTDTQYF.

DNA for the CDR3: TGTGCCAGCAGCTTGACAGGGAGTAGCGGAGAGACCCAGTACTTC. It codes for CASSLTGSSGETQYF. The V call is TRBV7-9, the J call TRBJ2-5, with D possibly matching TRBD1 (7 bases). This CDR3 region has 15 residues. Trimming took 3 bases from V and 4 from J, leaving 15 bases between them. Per germline, CDR1 SEHNR and CDR2 FQNEAQ (reference sequence).

This chain links TRBV7-9 with TRBJ1-1; no clear D gene. This CDR3 is 15 amino acids long. V was cut by 1 base and J by 1 base, with 10 bases left in between. Germline values: CDR1 SEHNR, CDR2 FQNEAQ (reference sequence). The CDR3 DNA is TGTGCCAGCAGCTTAGGGTCAGTGCAGAACACTGAAGCTTTCTTT. It codes for CASSLGSVQNTEAFF.

The chain uses TRBV19 and TRBJ1-2; TRBD1 matches at 7 bases. J gave up 8 bases and V 9 bases, and 18 bases lay outside the gene matches. The CDR3 runs 15 residues. The germline V gene has CDR1 LNHDA and CDR2 SQIVND (reference sequence). The CDR3 here is CASRNGGTALWGYTF. CDR3 in DNA: TGTGCCAGCCGAAATGGTGGGACAGCCTTATGGGGCTACACCTTC.

The chain combines TRBV5-1 with TRBJ1-3; 11 positions match TRBD1. The CDR3 runs to 18 residues. CDR1 SGHRS and CDR2 YFSETQ come from the germline V gene. The junction had 9 bases not matched to a gene; V was cut back by 3 bases and J by 1 base. The CDR3 loop is CASSYGQGASSSGNTIYF. Written as DNA, the CDR3 is TGCGCCAGCAGCTACGGACAGGGGGCGTCTTCATCTGGAAACACCATATATTTT.

The V gene is TRBV4-2, the J gene TRBJ2-1; TRBD2 aligns across 8 bases. Germline values: CDR1 LGHNA, CDR2 YNFKEQ. V trimming: 0 bases; J trimming: 10 bases; junction bases outside the gene matches: 8. The CDR3 runs to 15 residues. The CDR3 spells CASSQDNSGAPEQFF. Here the CDR3 DNA reads TGTGCCAGCAGCCAAGATAATAGCGGGGCGCCAGAGCAGTTCTTC.

The rearrangement joins TRBV5-4 to TRBJ1-2, with D perhaps matching TRBD1 (6 bases). CDR1 is SGHNT and CDR2 is YYREEE in the germline V gene (reference sequence). CDR3 length: 13 amino acids. Trimming cost V 4 bases and J 5 bases, with 12 bases left between them. The CDR3 loop reads CASSLGAQYGYTF. As DNA, the CDR3 is TGTGCCAGCAGCCTGGGGGCGCAGTATGGCTACACCTTC.

Here the CDR3 reads CASSLEQGLGQAFF. In DNA, the CDR3 is TGCGCCAGCAGCTTGGAACAGGGACTAGGCCAAGCTTTCTTT. This chain links TRBV5-1 with TRBJ1-1; D perhaps matches TRBD1 (6 bases). Germline CDR1 SGHRS, CDR2 YFSETQ. This CDR3 is built from 14 residues. Trimming took 0 bases from V and 9 from J, leaving 15 bases between them.

The chain has TRBV5-1 and TRBJ1-5, with D unclear. The V gene's germline CDR1 is SGHRS and CDR2 YFSETQ. V lost 2 bases and J lost 6, with 9 bases in between. The CDR3 has 13 residues. The CDR3 protein is CASSFGVGQPQHF. The CDR3 nucleotides read TGCGCCAGCAGCTTCGGGGTGGGTCAGCCCCAGCATTTT.

V gene TRBV29-1 combines with J gene TRBJ2-7; 9 positions agree with TRBD1. V trimming: 5 bases; J trimming: 4 bases; junction bases outside the gene matches: 6. Germline V gives CDR1 SQVTM, CDR2 ANQGSEA. The CDR3 totals 13 residues. This CDR3 is CSVTGGAVYEQYF. The CDR3 DNA sequence: TGCAGCGTTACAGGGGGCGCGGTATACGAGCAGTACTTC.

The V gene is TRBV6-5, the J gene TRBJ2-7, with 8 bases lining up with TRBD1. V shed 0 bases, J shed 1 base, and the junction held 2 bases outside the gene matches. Germline loops: CDR1 MNHEY, CDR2 SVGAGI. The CDR3 is 15 residues long. The CDR3 loop reads CASSYSWTGSYEQYF. As DNA, the CDR3 is TGTGCCAGCAGTTACTCGTGGACAGGGTCCTACGAGCAGTACTTC.

The chain recombines TRBV2 with TRBJ2-7; D possibly corresponds to TRBD2 (7 bases). V was trimmed by 4 bases and J by 2 bases, leaving 18 bases between them. Germline V CDR1 and CDR2: SNHLY, FYNNEI. The CDR3 consists of 16 residues. The CDR3 coding sequence is TGTGCCAGCAGTGCCCCCGGGGGGAGGGGGGCCTACGAGCAGTACTTC. It is translated as CASSAPGGRGAYEQYF.